Below are 8 T cell receptor beta chains sequenced from a single sample in a study of blood T cell repertoires in COVID-19 (dated by TCRdb to the early 2020s). Preparation of the library involved the immunoSEQ multiplex PCR assay. Sourced from immuneACCESS, this table was stored by TCRdb with only in-frame sequences that have V and J called. A share of the clones is absent; for the studies checked, an unresolved V gene accounts for under half, and the remainder has no known explanation. The sample profile shows some 110,000 clones; about 75% of them were found once. The top ten constitute roughly a fifth of the sample. Sequencing was done on a sample of peripheral blood. The receptors were sampled from a woman aged 65 to 85 with acute or convalescent COVID-19.

This chain joins TRBV5-1 and TRBJ2-5, with 8 nucleotides matching TRBD1. J lost 4 bases, V lost 2 bases, and 7 bases had no gene match. Germline lookup yields CDR1 SGHRS and CDR2 YFSETQ. The length of the CDR3 is 15 residues. DNA of the CDR3: TGCGCCAGCAGCTTTCAGGACAGGGCGGGAGAGACCCAGTACTTC. It encodes CASSFQDRAGETQYF.

This chain joins TRBV7-2 and TRBJ2-7; D possibly corresponds to TRBD1 (5 bases). Germline loops: CDR1 SGHTA, CDR2 FQGNSA. This CDR3 region has 14 residues. V was cut by 2 bases and J by 2 bases, with 10 bases left in between. The chain's CDR3 is CASSLRQGPYEQYF. CDR3 in DNA: TGTGCCAGCAGCTTACGGCAGGGTCCCTACGAGCAGTACTTC.

This clone was detected a few times. V and J are TRBV30 and TRBJ2-7; 8 bases are a match to TRBD1. Germline lookup yields CDR1 GTSNPN and CDR2 SVGIG (reference sequence). This CDR3 comprises 13 residues. V lost 8 bases to trimming and J lost 6 bases; unmatched junction nucleotides: 12. The CDR3 spells CAALGQGASEQYF. The CDR3 DNA is TGTGCCGCTCTGGGGCAGGGGGCATCCGAGCAGTACTTC. The entire variable domain, with the rest obtained from reference TRBV30 and TRBJ2-7, is as follows: SQTIHQWPATLVQPVGSPLSLECTVEGTSNPNLYWYRQAAGRGLQLLFYSVGIGQISSEVPQNLSASRPQDRQFILSSKKLLLSDSGFYLCAALGQGASEQYFGPGTRLTVT.

The gene calls are TRBV11-2 and TRBJ2-5; D gene uncertain. CDR1 and CDR2 (germline): SGHAT, FQNNGV. V lost 5 bases and J 1 base, leaving 11 bases between the germline ends. The CDR3 length is 14 residues. The CDR3 spells CASSASRIQETQYF. The DNA for the CDR3 is TGTGCCAGCAGCGCGTCCAGGATCCAAGAGACCCAGTACTTC.

This clone was seen a single time. The chain links TRBV6-5 to TRBJ1-2; 8 bases are shared with TRBD1. The germline gives CDR1 MNHEY, CDR2 SVGAGI. The V gene end was trimmed by 6 bases and the J gene end by 6 bases; junction bases not matched to a gene: 9. There are 14 residues in the CDR3. The CDR3 DNA follows: TGTGCCAGCAGCCGGATACAGGGGGAGGATGGCTACACCTTC. Amino acid sequence: CASSRIQGEDGYTF.

The rearrangement links TRBV15 to TRBJ2-5; 7 positions agree with TRBD1. The CDR3 consists of 14 residues. Germline values: CDR1 LNHNV, CDR2 YYDKDF (reference sequence). Unmatched junction bases numbered 6, after V lost 6 bases and J lost 2 bases. The DNA for the CDR3 is TGTGCCACCAGAGCCGGGACAGCTCAAGAGACCCAGTACTTC. It specifies CATRAGTAQETQYF.

The sample holds a few counts of this clone. The chain carries TRBV2 and TRBJ2-3; 7 positions agree with TRBD2. Unmatched junction bases numbered 7, after V lost 1 base and J lost 3 bases. This CDR3 is built from 16 residues. Germline V gives CDR1 SNHLY, CDR2 FYNNEI. In DNA, the CDR3 is TGTGCCAGCAGTGAAGTGAGCCCCGGGAGGACAGATACGCAGTATTTT. As protein: CASSEVSPGRTDTQYF.

This clone came up a few times. This rearrangement joins TRBV14 to TRBJ2-2; TRBD2 matches 8 bases. The CDR3 has 19 residues. From germline, CDR1 is SGHDN and CDR2 FVKESK. Trimming took 0 bases from V and 3 from J; bases not matched to a gene: 12. CDR3 coding DNA: TGTGCCAGCAGCCAAGATCCAGCGGGGGCCCTGCGAGACACCGGGGAGCTGTTTTTT. Translated, it gives CASSQDPAGALRDTGELFF.